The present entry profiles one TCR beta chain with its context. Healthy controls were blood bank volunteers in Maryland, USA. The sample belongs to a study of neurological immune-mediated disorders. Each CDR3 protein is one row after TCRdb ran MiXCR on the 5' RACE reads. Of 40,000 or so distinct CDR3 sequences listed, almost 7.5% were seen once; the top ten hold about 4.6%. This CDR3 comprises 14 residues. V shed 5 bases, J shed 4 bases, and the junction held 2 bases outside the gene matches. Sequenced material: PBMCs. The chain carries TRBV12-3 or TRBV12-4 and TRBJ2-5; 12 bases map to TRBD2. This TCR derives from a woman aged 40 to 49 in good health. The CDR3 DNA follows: TGTGCCAGCAGTCCGACTAGCGGGGGAGAGACCCAGTACTTC. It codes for CASSPTSGGETQYF.